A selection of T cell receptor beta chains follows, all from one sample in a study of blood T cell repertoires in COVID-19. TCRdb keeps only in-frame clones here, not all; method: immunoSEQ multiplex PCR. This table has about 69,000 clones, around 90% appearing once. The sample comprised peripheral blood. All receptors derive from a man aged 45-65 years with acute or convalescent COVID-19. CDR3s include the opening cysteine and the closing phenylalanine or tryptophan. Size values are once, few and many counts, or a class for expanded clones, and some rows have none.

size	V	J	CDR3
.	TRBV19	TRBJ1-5	CASSTSDRADQPQHF
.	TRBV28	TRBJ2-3	CASSPDRGATDTQYF
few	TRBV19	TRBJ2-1	CASRNGQEGPVF
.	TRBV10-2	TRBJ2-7	CASSESGRAGEQYF
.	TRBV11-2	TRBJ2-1	CASSPLLGGGHEQFF
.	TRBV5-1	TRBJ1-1	CASRRQPNTEAFF
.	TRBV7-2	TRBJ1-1	CASSPAPTRGSTEAFF
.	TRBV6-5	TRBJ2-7	CASSRSGTYEQYF
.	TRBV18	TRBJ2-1	CASSPRGRGQGVQEQFF
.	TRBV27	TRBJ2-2	CASSLYRVDGELFF
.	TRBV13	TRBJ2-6	CASSGEGTAPWRGSGANVLTF
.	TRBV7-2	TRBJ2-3	CASSFLRARRGTDTQYF
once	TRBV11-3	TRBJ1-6	CASSSTGTNSPLHF
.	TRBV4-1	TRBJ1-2	CASSQGRTGGTYGYTF
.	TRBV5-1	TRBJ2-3	CASSPVGGATDTQYF
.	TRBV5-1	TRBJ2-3	CASSLAGAGDTQYF
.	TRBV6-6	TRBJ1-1	CASIRPGQASHEAFF
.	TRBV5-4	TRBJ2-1	CASSLEGQGALNEQFF
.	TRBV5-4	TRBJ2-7	CASSPYSADYEQYF
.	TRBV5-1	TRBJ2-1	CASSLDRTGIIDEQFF
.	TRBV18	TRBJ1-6	CASSPGQNSPLHF
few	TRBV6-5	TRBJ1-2	CASSTRQGGNYGYTF
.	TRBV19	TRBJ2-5	CASSKRLAGDQETQYF
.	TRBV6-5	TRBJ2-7	CASRTLGGHYEQYF
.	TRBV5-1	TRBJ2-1	CASSLVLGGGREQFF
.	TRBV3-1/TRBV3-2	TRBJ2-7	CASSRAETGGSYEQYF
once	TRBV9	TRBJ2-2	CASSVTSGGNTGELFF
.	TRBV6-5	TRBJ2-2	CASSYGQGYTGELFF
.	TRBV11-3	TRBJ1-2	CASSLDRRTLYGYTF
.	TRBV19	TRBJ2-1	CASSIRGHGDNEQFF
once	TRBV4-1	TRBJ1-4	CASSLLQGNDEKLFF
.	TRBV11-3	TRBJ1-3	CASSPRTGSGNTIYF
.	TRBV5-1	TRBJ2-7	CASSSPDRSYEQYF
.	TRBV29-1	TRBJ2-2	CSVLTGRTGELFF
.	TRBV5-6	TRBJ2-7	CASSRIRETYEQYF
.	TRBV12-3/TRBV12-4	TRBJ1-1	CASRGRDKQTAFF
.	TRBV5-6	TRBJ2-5	CASSKGQGPWQTQYF
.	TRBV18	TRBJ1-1	CASSPPQRPAGTEAFF
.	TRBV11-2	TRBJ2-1	CASSLDMGGNEQFF
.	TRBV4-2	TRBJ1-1	CASSQGGGNTEAFF
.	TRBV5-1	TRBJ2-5	CASSLGPSGSSQETQYF
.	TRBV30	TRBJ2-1	CAWSDRDSLVF
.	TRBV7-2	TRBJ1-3	CASSLGRLGTGNTIYF
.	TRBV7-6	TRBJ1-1	CASSLGQGANTEAFF
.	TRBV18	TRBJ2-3	CASSPLLATDTQYF
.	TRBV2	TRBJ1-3	CASSGGQSPGNTIYF